What follows describes a single T cell receptor (beta chain). Germline CDR1 is MNHEY and CDR2 is SVGAGI. V trimming: 6 bases; J trimming: 5 bases; junction bases outside the gene matches: 8. The length of the CDR3 is 14 residues. Per the authors' pipeline: Amplification of reference gene primers provided the estimated nucleated cell counts. Here immunoSEQ multiplex PCR was the method, and the copy in TCRdb shows in-frame clones only, minus some. That table is the source of V, J and clone size, and D and trimming were worked out from the DNA. The data hold about 100,000 clones, with about 85% observed a single time. The data stem from a study of blood T cell repertoires in COVID-19. Across the whole study: The samples span acute and convalescent COVID-19 from the United States, Italy and Spain. PBMCs, B-cell-depleted T cells, or T cells provided the cDNA or gDNA that made up the material.

This rearrangement joins TRBV6-5 to TRBJ2-5; TRBD2 agrees at 8 bases. The TCR originated in a man aged 45-60 years with active or convalescent COVID-19. The sequencing input was peripheral blood. The CDR3 loop reads CASRPGTSWETQYF. The CDR3 region has the DNA TGTGCCAGCAGGCCCGGGACTAGTTGGGAGACCCAGTACTTC.